This TCR beta chain stems from a study of patients and donors after allogeneic stem cell transplantation. TCRdb re-called the RT-PCR reads through MiXCR, storing one row per CDR3 protein. Found here are roughly 940,000 distinct CDR3 sequences, about a sixth of them singletons; the top ten hold around 6%. The CDR3 loop spans 16 amino acids. Trimming took off 1 base at V and 2 bases at J, with 14 bases between the two ends. The germline V gene has CDR1 MNHEY and CDR2 SVGAGI. In this sample, this clonotype turned up a few times. This TCR came from a human donor who was either an allogeneic HSCT recipient or a stem cell or donor lymphocyte infusion donor (not recorded which). It is not recorded whose cells these are; they may come from a transplant donor. This rearrangement joins TRBV6-5 to TRBJ2-5, with a possible D match to TRBD1 (5 bases). The sequenced sample consisted of blood, either unsorted or a sorted T cell fraction (not recorded which). The chain's CDR3 is CASSYFRTRLQETQYF. CDR3 bases: TGTGCCAGCAGTTACTTCCGGACAAGATTACAAGAGACCCAGTACTTC.